What follows describes a single T cell receptor beta chain. The V gene's germline CDR1 is SGHTA and CDR2 FQGNSA. Trimming left V 3 bases short and J 1 base short, with 10 bases between. CDR3 length: 15 residues. These data come from a study of blood T cell repertoires in COVID-19. About the research overall: The study drew acute and convalescent COVID-19 samples from the United States, Italy and Spain. Sample material is recorded as cDNA or gDNA derived from T cells, B-cell-depleted T cells, or PBMCs.

Original methodology: Reference gene primer amplification gave nucleated cell count estimates. The data were produced by immunoSEQ multiplex PCR, yet TCRdb's version contains in-frame clones alone and is incomplete. V, J and clone size are those of that table, while D and trimming were read from the DNA. The profile shows tens of thousands of clones, around 83% of them singletons. What was sequenced was peripheral blood. The V and J genes are TRBV7-2 and TRBJ1-5, with D possibly being TRBD1 (5 bases). This sequence was found in a man between 70 and 80 years old with active COVID-19. The CDR3 spells CASSFGQGSNQPQHF. CDR3 bases: TGTGCCAGCAGCTTTGGGCAGGGCAGCAATCAGCCCCAGCATTTT.